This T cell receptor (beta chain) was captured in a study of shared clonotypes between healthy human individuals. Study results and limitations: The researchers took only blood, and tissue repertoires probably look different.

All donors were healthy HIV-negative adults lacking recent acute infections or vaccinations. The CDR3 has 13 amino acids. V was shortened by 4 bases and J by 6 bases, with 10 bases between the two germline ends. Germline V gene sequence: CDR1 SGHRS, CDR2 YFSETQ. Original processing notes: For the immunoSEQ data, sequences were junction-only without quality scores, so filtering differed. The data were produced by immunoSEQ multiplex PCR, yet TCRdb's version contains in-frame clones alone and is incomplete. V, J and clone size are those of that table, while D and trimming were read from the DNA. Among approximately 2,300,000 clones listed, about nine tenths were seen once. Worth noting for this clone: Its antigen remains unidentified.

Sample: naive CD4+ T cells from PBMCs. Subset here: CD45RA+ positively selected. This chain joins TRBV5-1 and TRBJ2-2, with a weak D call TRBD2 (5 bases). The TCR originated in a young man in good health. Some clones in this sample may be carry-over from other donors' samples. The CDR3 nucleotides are TGCGCCAGCAGCGCCCGGGATCCCGGGGAGCTGTTTTTT. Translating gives CASSARDPGELFF. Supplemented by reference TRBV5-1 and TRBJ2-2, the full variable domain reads KAGVTQTPRYLIKTRGQQVTLSCSPISGHRSVSWYQQTPGQGLQFLFEYFSETQRNKGNFPGRFSGRQFSNSRSEMNVSTLELGDSALYLCASSARDPGELFFGEGSRLTVL.